The source of this TCR beta chain is a study of blood T cell repertoires in COVID-19. About the research overall: Italy, Spain and the United States were the sources of the convalescent and acute COVID-19 samples.

In germline, CDR1 is LNHNV, CDR2 YYDKDF (reference sequence). The CDR3 loop spans 15 amino acids. V shed 1 base and J shed 5 bases, with 11 bases lying between them. As processed by the authors: Amplification from reference gene primers served as the basis for estimated nucleated cell counts. Some clones are missing from TCRdb's copy, which holds only in-frame ones; the method was immunoSEQ multiplex PCR. V and J calls and clone size are those listed in that table; D and trimming were worked out from the DNA. The sample lists about 190,000 clones, more than 65% occurring once. The sample taken for sequencing was PBMCs or T cells enriched from blood (not recorded which). The gene calls are TRBV15 and TRBJ1-4; a weak D match, TRBD1 (6 bases). This receptor was taken from a woman aged 45 to 65 with acute COVID-19. CDR3 sequence: CATSRAGGHNEKLFF. For the CDR3, the DNA is TGTGCCACCAGCAGAGCGGGGGGACACAATGAAAAACTGTTTTTT. The variable domain in full, completed from reference TRBV15 and TRBJ1-4, reads DAMVIQNPRYQVTQFGKPVTLSCSQTLNHNVMYWYQQKSSQAPKLLFHYYDKDFNNEADTPDNFQSRRPNTSFCFLDIRSPGLGDTAMYLCATSRAGGHNEKLFFGSGTQLSVL.